Sequencing of this T cell receptor (beta chain) was carried out in a study of a mutant IDH1 vaccine in newly diagnosed glioma. Study at large: Patients under treatment included 62.5% males and 37.5% females and had a mean age of around 37 years. It was radiotherapy, temozolomide, or both that patients received previously, with most receiving both.

Study outcomes and limitations: It seemed that pseudoprogression was not linked to changes in the top peripheral T cell clonotypes.

The germline CDR1 and CDR2 sequences are SQVTM and ANQGSEA. The CDR3 is 15 amino acids. Time point in this sample: baseline, week 1 (first vaccination visit). The treatment denotes: pre-vaccination baseline after standard-of-care therapy. Libraries were prepared by immunoSEQ multiplex PCR; TCRdb keeps only in-frame clonotypes and omits some of them. This table holds around 82,000 clones, around 79% found once. Notes on this clone: Its antigen is not identified.

The gene calls are TRBV29-1 and TRBJ2-5; 11 bases agree with TRBD2. The input for sequencing was PBMCs, taken from a glioma patient treated with radiotherapy, temozolomide or both. The source is a middle-aged man with glioma. Some clones in this sample may be carry-over from other donors' samples. The CDR3 reads CTVRQNLAGGETQYF. In nucleotides, the CDR3 is TGCACCGTCCGTCAAAACCTAGCGGGGGGAGAGACCCAGTACTTC.